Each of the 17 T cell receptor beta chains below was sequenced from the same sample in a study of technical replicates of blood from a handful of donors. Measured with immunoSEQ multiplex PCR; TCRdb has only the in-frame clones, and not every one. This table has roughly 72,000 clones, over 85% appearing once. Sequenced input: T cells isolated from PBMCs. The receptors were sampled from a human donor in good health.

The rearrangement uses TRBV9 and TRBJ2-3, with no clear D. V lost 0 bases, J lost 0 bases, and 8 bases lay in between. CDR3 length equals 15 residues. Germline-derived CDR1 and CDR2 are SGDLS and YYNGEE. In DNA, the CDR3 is TGTGCCAGCAGCGTAGGTCTGCGGAGCACAGATACGCAGTATTTT. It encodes CASSVGLRSTDTQYF.

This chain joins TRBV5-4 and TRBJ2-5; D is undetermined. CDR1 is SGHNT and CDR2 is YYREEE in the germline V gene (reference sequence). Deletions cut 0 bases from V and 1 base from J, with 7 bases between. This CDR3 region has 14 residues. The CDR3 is CASSLVSLQETQYF. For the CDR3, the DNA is TGTGCCAGCAGCTTGGTGTCTCTCCAAGAGACCCAGTACTTC.

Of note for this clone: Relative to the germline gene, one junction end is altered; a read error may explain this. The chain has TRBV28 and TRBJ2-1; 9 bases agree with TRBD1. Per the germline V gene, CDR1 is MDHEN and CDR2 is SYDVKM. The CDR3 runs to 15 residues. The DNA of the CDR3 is TGTGCCAGTTGGTTAACCGGGACAGGGTACAGTGAGCAGTTCTTC. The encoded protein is CASWLTGTGYSEQFF. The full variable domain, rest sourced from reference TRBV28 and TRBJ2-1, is DVKVTQSSRYLVKRTGEKVFLECVQDMDHENMFWYRQDPGLGLRLIYFSYDVKMKEKGDIPEGYSVSREKKERFSLILESASTNQTSMYLCASWLTGTGYSEQFFGPGTRLTVL.

This chain's CDR3 is CASSFDPPQVLGTSYEQYF. The CDR3 DNA sequence: TGTGCCAGCAGTTTTGACCCCCCACAGGTGCTCGGTACCTCCTACGAGCAGTACTTC. The chain employs TRBV27 and TRBJ2-7; D is perhaps TRBD1 (5 bases). The germline V gene has CDR1 MNHEY and CDR2 SMNVEV (reference sequence). The length of the CDR3 is 19 residues. Trimming pared 3 bases from V and 0 bases from J, leaving 24 bases between.

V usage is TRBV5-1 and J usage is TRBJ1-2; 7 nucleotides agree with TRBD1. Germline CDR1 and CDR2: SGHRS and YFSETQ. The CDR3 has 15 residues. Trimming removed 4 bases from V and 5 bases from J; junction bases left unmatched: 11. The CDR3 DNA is TGCGCCAGCAGCCTACCGTCGGGACAGAGATATGGCTACACCTTC. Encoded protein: CASSLPSGQRYGYTF.

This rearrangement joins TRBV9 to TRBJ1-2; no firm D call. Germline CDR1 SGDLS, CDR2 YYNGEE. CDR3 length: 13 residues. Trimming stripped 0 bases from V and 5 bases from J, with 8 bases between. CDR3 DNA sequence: TGTGCCAGCAGCGTAGGCGATTCTTATGGCTACACCTTC. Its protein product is CASSVGDSYGYTF. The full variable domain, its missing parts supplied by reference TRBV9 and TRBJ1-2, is DSGVTQTPKHLITATGQRVTLRCSPRSGDLSVYWYQQSLDQGLQFLIQYYNGEERAKGNILERFSAQQFPDLHSELNLSSLELGDSALYFCASSVGDSYGYTFGSGTRLTVV.

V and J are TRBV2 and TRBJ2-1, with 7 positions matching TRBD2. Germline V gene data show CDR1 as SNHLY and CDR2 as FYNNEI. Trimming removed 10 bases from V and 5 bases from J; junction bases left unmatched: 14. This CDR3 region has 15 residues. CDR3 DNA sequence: TGTGCCAACCTTCACTGGACTAGTCTTGACAATGAGCAGTTCTTC. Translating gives CANLHWTSLDNEQFF. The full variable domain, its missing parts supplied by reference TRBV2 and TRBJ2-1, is EPEVTQTPSHQVTQMGQEVILRCVPISNHLYFYWYRQILGQKVEFLVSFYNNEISEKSEIFDDQFSVERPDGSNFTLKIRSTKLEDSAMYFCANLHWTSLDNEQFFGPGTRLTVL.

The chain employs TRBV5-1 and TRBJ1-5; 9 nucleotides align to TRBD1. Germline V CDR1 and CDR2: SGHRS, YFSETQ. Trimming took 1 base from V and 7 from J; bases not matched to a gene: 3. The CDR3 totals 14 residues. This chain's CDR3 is CASSLTGGGQPQHF. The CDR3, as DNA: TGCGCCAGCAGCTTGACAGGGGGCGGGCAGCCCCAGCATTTT.

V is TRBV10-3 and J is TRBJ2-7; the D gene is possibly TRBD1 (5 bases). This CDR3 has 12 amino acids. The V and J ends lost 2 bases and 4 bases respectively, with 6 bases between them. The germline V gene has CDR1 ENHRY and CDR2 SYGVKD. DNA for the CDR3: TGTGCCATCAGTGAGAGGGGATACGAGCAGTACTTC. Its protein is CAISERGYEQYF.

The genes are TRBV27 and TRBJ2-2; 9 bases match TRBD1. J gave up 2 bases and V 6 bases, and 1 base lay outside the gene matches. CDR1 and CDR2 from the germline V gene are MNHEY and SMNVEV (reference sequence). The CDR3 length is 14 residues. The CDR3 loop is CASRGQGNTGELFF. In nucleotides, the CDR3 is TGTGCCAGCAGGGGACAGGGCAACACCGGGGAGCTGTTTTTT.

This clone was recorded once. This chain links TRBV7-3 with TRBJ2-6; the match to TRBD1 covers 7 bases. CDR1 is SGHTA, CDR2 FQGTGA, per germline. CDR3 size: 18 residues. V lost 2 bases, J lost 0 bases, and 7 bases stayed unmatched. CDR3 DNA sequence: TGTGCCAGCAGCTTAGGGGACAGACTTAGCTCTGGGGCCAACGTCCTGACTTTC. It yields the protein CASSLGDRLSSGANVLTF.

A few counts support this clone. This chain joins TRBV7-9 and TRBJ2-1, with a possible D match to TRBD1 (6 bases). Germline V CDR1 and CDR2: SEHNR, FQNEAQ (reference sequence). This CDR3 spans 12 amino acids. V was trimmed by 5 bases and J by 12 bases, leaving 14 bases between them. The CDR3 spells CASSPQGQGQFF. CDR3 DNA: TGTGCCAGCAGCCCGCAGGGGCAAGGGCAGTTCTTC.

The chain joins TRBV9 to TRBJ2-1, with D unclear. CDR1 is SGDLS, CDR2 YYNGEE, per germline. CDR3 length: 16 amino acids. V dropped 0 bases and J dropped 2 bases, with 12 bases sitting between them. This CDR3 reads CASSVDRGSPYNEQFF. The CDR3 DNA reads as TGTGCCAGCAGCGTAGATCGCGGATCTCCCTACAATGAGCAGTTCTTC.

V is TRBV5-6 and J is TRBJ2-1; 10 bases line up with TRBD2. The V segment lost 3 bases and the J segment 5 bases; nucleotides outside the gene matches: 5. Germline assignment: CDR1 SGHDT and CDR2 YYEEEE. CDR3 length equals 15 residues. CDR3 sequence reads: CASSYRTSGNNEQFF. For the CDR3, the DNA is TGTGCCAGCAGCTACCGGACTAGCGGCAACAATGAGCAGTTCTTC.

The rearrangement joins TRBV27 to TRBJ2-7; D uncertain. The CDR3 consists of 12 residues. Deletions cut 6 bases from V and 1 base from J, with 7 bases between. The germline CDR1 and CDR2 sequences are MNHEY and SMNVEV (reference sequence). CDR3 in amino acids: CASRASSYEQYF. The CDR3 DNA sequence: TGTGCCAGCAGGGCCAGTTCCTACGAGCAGTACTTC.

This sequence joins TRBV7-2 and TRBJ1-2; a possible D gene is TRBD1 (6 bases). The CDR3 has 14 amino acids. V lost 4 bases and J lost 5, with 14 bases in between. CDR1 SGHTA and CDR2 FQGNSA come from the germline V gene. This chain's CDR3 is CASSWRTELYGYTF. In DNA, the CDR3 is TGTGCCAGCAGCTGGAGGACAGAACTTTATGGCTACACCTTC.

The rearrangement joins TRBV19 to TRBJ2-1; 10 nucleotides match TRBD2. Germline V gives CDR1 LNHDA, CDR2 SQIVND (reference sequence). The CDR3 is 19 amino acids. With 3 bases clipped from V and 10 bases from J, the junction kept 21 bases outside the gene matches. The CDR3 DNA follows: TGTGCCAGTAGTATGGACTCCTTATCCTGGCTAGCGGGAGTTGGAGAGCAGTTCTTC. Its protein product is CASSMDSLSWLAGVGEQFF.